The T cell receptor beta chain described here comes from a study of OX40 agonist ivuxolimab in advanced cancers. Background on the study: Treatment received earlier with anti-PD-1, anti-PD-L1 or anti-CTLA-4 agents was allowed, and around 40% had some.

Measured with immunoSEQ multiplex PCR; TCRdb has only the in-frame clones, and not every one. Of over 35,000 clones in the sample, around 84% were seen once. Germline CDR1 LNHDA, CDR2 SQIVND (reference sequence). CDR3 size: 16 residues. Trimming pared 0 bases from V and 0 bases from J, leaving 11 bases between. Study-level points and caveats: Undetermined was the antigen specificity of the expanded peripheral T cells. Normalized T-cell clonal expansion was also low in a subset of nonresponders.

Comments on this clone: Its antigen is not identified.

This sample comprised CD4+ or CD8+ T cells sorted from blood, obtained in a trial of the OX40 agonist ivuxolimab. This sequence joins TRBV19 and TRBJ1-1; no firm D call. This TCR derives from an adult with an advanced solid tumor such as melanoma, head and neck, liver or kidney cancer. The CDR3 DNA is TGTGCCAGTAGTATAGATCGACCGCTAATGAACACTGAAGCTTTCTTT. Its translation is CASSIDRPLMNTEAFF. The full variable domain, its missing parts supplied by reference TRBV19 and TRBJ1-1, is DGGITQSPKYLFRKEGQNVTLSCEQNLNHDAMYWYRQDPGQGLRLIYYSQIVNDFQKGDIAEGYSVSREKKESFPLTVTSAQKNPTAFYLCASSIDRPLMNTEAFFGQGTRLTVV.